A selection of T cell receptor beta chains follows, all from one sample in a study of CD4+ T cells in melanoma. Generated by immunoSEQ multiplex PCR, the TCRdb table keeps only in-frame clones and is missing some. The profile shows about 110,000 clones, about 92% of them singletons. The sequencing input was peripheral blood. The receptors derive from a human donor with melanoma. The CDR3 runs from the conserved cysteine through the conserved F or W. Each record gives: J gene, clone size, V gene, D gene, CDR3 protein, CDR3 DNA. The D gene is left open where the match is weak. Expanded clones get a size class; other rows say once, few or many, or leave the size out.

j_gene: TRBJ1-1; abundance: few; v_gene: TRBV6-1; d_gene: -; CDR3aa: CASNRGWVRTEAFF; CDR3nt: TGTGCCAGCAACCGAGGGTGGGTTAGGACTGAAGCTTTCTTT
j_gene: TRBJ2-7; abundance: -; v_gene: TRBV28; d_gene: -; CDR3aa: CASSRLDKSYEQYF; CDR3nt: TGTGCCAGCAGTAGATTGGACAAATCCTACGAGCAGTACTTC
j_gene: TRBJ2-3; abundance: -; v_gene: TRBV19; d_gene: -; CDR3aa: CASRILGGGTDTQYF; CDR3nt: TGTGCCAGTAGAATCCTGGGGGGAGGAACAGATACGCAGTATTTT
j_gene: TRBJ2-3; abundance: -; v_gene: TRBV7-3; d_gene: -; CDR3aa: CASSLAGQRTDTQYF; CDR3nt: TGTGCCAGCAGCTTAGCAGGGCAACGCACAGATACGCAGTATTTT
j_gene: TRBJ2-5; abundance: -; v_gene: TRBV18; d_gene: -; CDR3aa: CASSPSALQETQYF; CDR3nt: TGTGCCAGCTCACCATCAGCGCTTCAAGAGACCCAGTACTTC
j_gene: TRBJ2-7; abundance: -; v_gene: TRBV21-1; d_gene: -; CDR3aa: CASSVRDRWGEQYF; CDR3nt: TGTGCCAGCAGCGTCCGGGACAGATGGGGCGAGCAGTACTTC
j_gene: TRBJ1-2; abundance: -; v_gene: TRBV9; d_gene: TRBD1; CDR3aa: CASSLGQGVYGYTF; CDR3nt: TGTGCCAGCAGCTTGGGACAGGGGGTTTATGGCTACACCTTC
j_gene: TRBJ2-1; abundance: -; v_gene: TRBV10-3; d_gene: TRBD1; CDR3aa: CAISGTGPEQFF; CDR3nt: TGTGCCATCAGTGGGACAGGGCCTGAGCAGTTCTTC
j_gene: TRBJ2-1; abundance: -; v_gene: TRBV19; d_gene: TRBD2; CDR3aa: CASSRRLAGVDEQFF; CDR3nt: TGTGCCAGTAGTCGTAGACTAGCGGGAGTAGATGAGCAGTTCTTC
j_gene: TRBJ1-4; abundance: -; v_gene: TRBV28; d_gene: -; CDR3aa: CASSLAGGGEKLFF; CDR3nt: TGTGCCAGCAGTTTAGCGGGGGGGGGTGAAAAACTGTTTTTT
j_gene: TRBJ2-7; abundance: once; v_gene: TRBV27; d_gene: TRBD1; CDR3aa: CASSYYRGIYEQYF; CDR3nt: TGTGCCAGCAGTTACTACAGGGGAATCTACGAGCAGTACTTC
j_gene: TRBJ2-5; abundance: -; v_gene: TRBV28; d_gene: TRBD2; CDR3aa: CASSLLAGGLWETQYF; CDR3nt: TGTGCCAGCAGTTTGCTAGCGGGGGGGCTTTGGGAGACCCAGTACTTC
j_gene: TRBJ2-7; abundance: -; v_gene: TRBV7-7; d_gene: -; CDR3aa: CASPGIAPTYEQYF; CDR3nt: TGTGCCAGCCCAGGGATAGCACCGACCTACGAGCAGTACTTC
j_gene: TRBJ1-5; abundance: -; v_gene: TRBV2; d_gene: TRBD1; CDR3aa: CASSPQGAGSNQPQHF; CDR3nt: TGTGCCAGCAGTCCACAGGGGGCAGGGAGCAATCAGCCCCAGCATTTT
j_gene: TRBJ1-1; abundance: -; v_gene: TRBV29-1; d_gene: -; CDR3aa: CSVAPTGGDTEAFF; CDR3nt: TGCAGCGTTGCCCCGACAGGAGGGGACACTGAAGCTTTCTTT
j_gene: TRBJ2-3; abundance: -; v_gene: TRBV5-6; d_gene: TRBD2; CDR3aa: CASSFGSLGAGGSDTQYF; CDR3nt: TGTGCCAGCAGCTTTGGCTCCCTAGGAGCGGGGGGCTCAGATACGCAGTATTTT
j_gene: TRBJ2-5; abundance: -; v_gene: TRBV5-5; d_gene: TRBD2; CDR3aa: CASTSGLAGFQETQYF; CDR3nt: TGTGCCAGCACCTCCGGACTAGCGGGTTTCCAAGAGACCCAGTACTTC
j_gene: TRBJ2-5; abundance: -; v_gene: TRBV6-5; d_gene: TRBD1; CDR3aa: CASSRRAGGETQYF; CDR3nt: TGTGCCAGCAGCCGCCGGGCAGGGGGAGAGACCCAGTACTTC
j_gene: TRBJ2-4; abundance: -; v_gene: TRBV6-1; d_gene: -; CDR3aa: CASSPRTRGNIQYF; CDR3nt: TGTGCCAGCAGTCCCCGGACCAGGGGCAACATTCAGTACTTC
j_gene: TRBJ1-2; abundance: -; v_gene: TRBV7-2; d_gene: TRBD1; CDR3aa: CASSPDRDYGYTF; CDR3nt: TGTGCCAGCAGCCCAGACAGGGACTATGGCTACACCTTC
j_gene: TRBJ2-3; abundance: -; v_gene: TRBV4-3; d_gene: -; CDR3aa: CASSRLSLTDTQYF; CDR3nt: TGCGCCAGCAGCCGCCTAAGCCTCACAGATACGCAGTATTTT
j_gene: TRBJ1-1; abundance: -; v_gene: TRBV7-3; d_gene: -; CDR3aa: CASSRDFQNTEAFF; CDR3nt: TGTGCCAGCAGCCGGGACTTCCAGAACACTGAAGCTTTCTTT
j_gene: TRBJ1-1; abundance: -; v_gene: TRBV5-1; d_gene: -; CDR3aa: CASSFGVGVRTNTEAFF; CDR3nt: TGCGCCAGCAGCTTTGGTGTGGGGGTCAGAACGAACACTGAAGCTTTCTTT
j_gene: TRBJ2-7; abundance: few; v_gene: TRBV6-5; d_gene: -; CDR3aa: CASSSRAREREQYF; CDR3nt: TGTGCCAGCAGTTCCCGGGCGAGGGAGCGGGAGCAGTACTTC
j_gene: TRBJ1-1; abundance: -; v_gene: TRBV4-2; d_gene: -; CDR3aa: CASSQEGRTVTFF; CDR3nt: TGTGCCAGCAGCCAAGAGGGACGGACTGTGACTTTCTTT
j_gene: TRBJ1-3; abundance: -; v_gene: TRBV4-2; d_gene: -; CDR3aa: CASSQTPSSGNTIYF; CDR3nt: TGTGCCAGCAGCCAGACGCCGAGCTCTGGAAACACCATATATTTT
j_gene: TRBJ2-3; abundance: -; v_gene: TRBV18; d_gene: -; CDR3aa: CASSPRTGSTDTQYF; CDR3nt: TGTGCCAGCTCACCACGGACCGGGTCCACAGATACGCAGTATTTT
j_gene: TRBJ2-5; abundance: -; v_gene: TRBV7-2; d_gene: -; CDR3aa: CASSFGGEETQYF; CDR3nt: TGTGCCAGCAGCTTCGGCGGGGAAGAGACCCAGTACTTC
j_gene: TRBJ2-7; abundance: -; v_gene: TRBV5-4; d_gene: TRBD2; CDR3aa: CASKEAGGPYEQYF; CDR3nt: TGTGCCAGCAAGGAAGCGGGGGGGCCCTACGAGCAGTACTTC
j_gene: TRBJ1-6; abundance: -; v_gene: TRBV28; d_gene: -; CDR3aa: CASSLVQNNSPLHF; CDR3nt: TGTGCCAGCAGTTTGGTGCAGAATAATTCACCCCTCCACTTT
j_gene: TRBJ2-7; abundance: -; v_gene: TRBV28; d_gene: -; CDR3aa: CASSSPGKGFYEQYF; CDR3nt: TGTGCCAGCAGTTCCCCAGGGAAAGGGTTCTACGAGCAGTACTTC
j_gene: TRBJ2-1; abundance: -; v_gene: TRBV19; d_gene: TRBD2; CDR3aa: CASSRTSGSMYNEQFF; CDR3nt: TGTGCCAGTAGTCGGACTAGCGGGAGTATGTACAATGAGCAGTTCTTC
j_gene: TRBJ2-3; abundance: -; v_gene: TRBV28; d_gene: TRBD2; CDR3aa: CASSDGTSGGGDTQYF; CDR3nt: TGTGCCAGCAGTGACGGGACTAGCGGGGGAGGGGATACGCAGTATTTT
j_gene: TRBJ1-6; abundance: -; v_gene: TRBV5-6; d_gene: -; CDR3aa: CASSPRGSSYNSPLHF; CDR3nt: TGTGCCAGCAGCCCGCGTGGGAGCTCCTATAATTCACCCCTCCACTTT
j_gene: TRBJ2-7; abundance: once; v_gene: TRBV18; d_gene: TRBD2; CDR3aa: CASSPLAGSSYEQYF; CDR3nt: TGTGCCAGCTCACCCTTAGCGGGAAGCTCCTACGAGCAGTACTTC
j_gene: TRBJ2-1; abundance: -; v_gene: TRBV4-3; d_gene: -; CDR3aa: CASSQGGYNEQFF; CDR3nt: TGCGCCAGCAGCCAGGGAGGTTACAATGAGCAGTTCTTC
j_gene: TRBJ2-5; abundance: once; v_gene: TRBV5-1; d_gene: -; CDR3aa: CASSLSRETQYF; CDR3nt: TGCGCCAGCAGCTTGAGCCGAGAGACCCAGTACTTC
j_gene: TRBJ1-5; abundance: -; v_gene: TRBV28; d_gene: -; CDR3aa: CASGRGAPQHF; CDR3nt: TGTGCCAGCGGTAGGGGGGCGCCCCAGCATTTT
j_gene: TRBJ2-2; abundance: -; v_gene: TRBV6-4; d_gene: TRBD2; CDR3aa: CASGRFRSGGTGELFF; CDR3nt: TGTGCCAGCGGCCGCTTTAGGAGCGGGGGGACCGGGGAGCTGTTTTTT
j_gene: TRBJ1-1; abundance: -; v_gene: TRBV27; d_gene: -; CDR3aa: CASSLDKGTPAFF; CDR3nt: TGTGCCAGCAGTCTGGACAAAGGGACGCCCGCTTTCTTT
j_gene: TRBJ2-3; abundance: few; v_gene: TRBV10-3; d_gene: -; CDR3aa: CAISEGGSGGRTDTQYF; CDR3nt: TGTGCCATCAGTGAGGGTGGTAGCGGAGGACGCACAGATACGCAGTATTTT